These 31 T cell receptor beta chains came from one sample sequenced in a study of liver allograft versus peripheral blood T cells. Study information: Transplanted livers held T cell receptor repertoires, and these were compared with repertoires in recipients' peripheral blood.

TCRdb re-called the reads through MiXCR, storing one row per CDR3 protein. The repertoire holds about 12,000 distinct CDR3 sequences, with 25% to 35% as singletons. These receptors were collected from a human patient who had a liver transplant. Some T cells may be transferred from the graft donor.

V gene TRBV5-4 combines with J gene TRBJ1-5, with a possible D match to TRBD1 (5 bases). This CDR3 region has 15 residues. Per germline, CDR1 SGHNT and CDR2 YYREEE (reference sequence). The germline V and J ends were trimmed by 4 bases and 0 bases, with 11 bases remaining between them. CDR3 nucleotide sequence: TGTGCCAGCAGCGCCGGGGCTAATAGCAATCAGCCCCAGCATTTT. Translation gives CASSAGANSNQPQHF.

The rearrangement joins TRBV6-5 to TRBJ2-3, with 10 bases identical to TRBD2. With 2 bases clipped from V and 1 base from J, the junction kept 3 bases outside the gene matches. CDR1 and CDR2 (germline): MNHEY, SVGAGI. CDR3 length equals 16 residues. The CDR3 DNA sequence: TGTGCCAGCAGTTACAGCCTAGCGGGGGGCACAGATACGCAGTATTTT. This gives the protein CASSYSLAGGTDTQYF.

The genes are TRBV28 and TRBJ2-7; D is unclear. V dropped 6 bases and J dropped 4 bases, with 13 bases sitting between them. The CDR3 has 13 residues. Germline V gives CDR1 MDHEN, CDR2 SYDVKM. CDR3 DNA sequence: TGTGCCAGCAGCCGAAGGCCTATTTACGAGCAGTACTTC. Its protein product is CASSRRPIYEQYF.

In its sample, this clonotype was seen many times. This chain connects TRBV6-5 to TRBJ2-5; 7 positions match TRBD1. Germline CDR1 is MNHEY and CDR2 is SVGAGI. V dropped 2 bases and J dropped 5; count of bases not matched to a gene: 8. CDR3 size: 15 residues. In DNA form, the CDR3 reads TGTGCCAGCAGTTACACAGAAGAACAGGGGGAGACCCAGTACTTC. This gives the protein CASSYTEEQGETQYF.

By proportion, this clonotype is medium-sized. V and J are TRBV24-1 and TRBJ2-1, with TRBD1 matching 12 bases. This CDR3 has 15 amino acids. Germline trimming cut 9 bases from V and 9 bases from J; bases unmatched to any gene: 11. CDR1 is KGHDR and CDR2 is SFDVKD in the germline V gene. The CDR3 reads CATDDGTGGGGEQFF. The CDR3 coding sequence is TGTGCCACCGACGACGGGACAGGGGGCGGGGGTGAGCAGTTCTTC.

This clonotype qualifies as medium-sized. The V gene is TRBV6-1, the J gene TRBJ1-5; D is unclear. Germline CDR1 is MNHNS and CDR2 is SASEGT. The length of the CDR3 is 14 residues. V was cut by 3 bases and J by 10 bases, with 16 bases left in between. The CDR3 here is CASSDEGSSRPQHF. The CDR3 nucleotides read TGTGCCAGCAGTGATGAGGGAAGTAGCCGCCCCCAGCATTTT.

By share of the sample, this clonotype is medium-sized. The chain combines TRBV19 with TRBJ1-1, with 12 bases matching TRBD1. V dropped 6 bases and J dropped 4; count of bases not matched to a gene: 6. Germline-derived CDR1 and CDR2 are LNHDA and SQIVND (reference sequence). The CDR3 contains 15 residues. The CDR3 DNA follows: TGTGCCAGTAGAACCGGGACAGGGGGCTTCACTGAAGCTTTCTTT. The encoded protein is CASRTGTGGFTEAFF.

The V call is TRBV7-9, the J call TRBJ1-2, with TRBD1 as a possible D gene (5 bases). The CDR3 covers 15 residues. CDR1 SEHNR and CDR2 FQNEAQ come from the germline V gene (reference sequence). V was pared by 5 bases and J by 4 bases, with 17 bases between. Written as DNA, the CDR3 is TGTGCCAGCAGCCCCGACCTGGGGCGCGGCTATGGCTACACCTTC. Its protein product is CASSPDLGRGYGYTF. Using reference TRBV7-9 and TRBJ1-2 for the parts outside the CDR3, the full variable domain is DTGVSQNPRHKITKRGQNVTFRCDPISEHNRLYWYRQTLGQGPEFLTYFQNEAQLEKSRLLSDRFSAERPKGSFSTLEIQRTEQGDSAMYLCASSPDLGRGYGYTFGSGTRLTVV.

This clonotype came up once. This chain joins TRBV19 and TRBJ1-2; weak D call: TRBD1 (6 bases). This CDR3 is built from 14 residues. Trimming cost V 4 bases and J 3 bases, with 12 bases left between them. Germline CDR1 is LNHDA and CDR2 is SQIVND (reference sequence). CDR3 DNA sequence: TGTGCCAGTAGTAAGGGGGGGGGCGACTATGGCTACACCTTC. Residues: CASSKGGGDYGYTF.

The chain uses TRBV6-2 or TRBV6-3 and TRBJ1-2; D might be TRBD1 (6 bases). Trimming took off 5 bases at V and 2 bases at J, with 15 bases between the two ends. Germline V gene lookup returns CDR1 MNHEY and CDR2 SVGEGT. CDR3 length: 15 amino acids. This CDR3 reads CASSNTGRWNYGYTF. CDR3 DNA: TGTGCCAGCAGTAACACAGGGAGGTGGAACTATGGCTACACCTTC.

Relative to its sample, this clonotype is medium-sized. The chain joins TRBV27 to TRBJ2-7; D is unclear. The germline V gene has CDR1 MNHEY and CDR2 SMNVEV (reference sequence). The CDR3 consists of 15 residues. V dropped 0 bases and J dropped 3 bases, with 12 bases sitting between them. The CDR3 DNA is TGTGCCAGCAGTTTATCGAGCAGGTTCGACTACGAGCAGTACTTC. It translates to CASSLSSRFDYEQYF.

Notes on this clonotype: Compared with germline, one end of the junction differs, possibly owing to a read error. The chain uses TRBV6-1 and TRBJ2-7; TRBD1 or TRBD2 may be the D gene (6 bases each). The CDR3 is 14 residues long. In germline, CDR1 is MNHNS, CDR2 SASEGT. The CDR3 sequence: CASINGGHSYKQYF. Written as DNA, the CDR3 is TGTGCCAGCATCAACGGGGGCCATTCCTACAAGCAGTACTTC.

This clonotype was counted only a few times. The chain employs TRBV5-4 and TRBJ2-1, with 10 bases identical to TRBD2. Germline V lookup: CDR1 SGHNT, CDR2 YYREEE (reference sequence). The ends lost 3 bases at V and 0 bases at J; junction bases unmatched: 12. This CDR3 comprises 19 residues. CDR3 in DNA: TGTGCCAGCAGCTCCCAGAGGACTAGCGGTTTAATCTCCTACAATGAGCAGTTCTTC. Its translation: CASSSQRTSGLISYNEQFF.

The gene calls are TRBV29-1 and TRBJ1-1; no clear D gene. Between the trimmed V and J ends, which lost 7 bases and 1 base, there was a span of 13 bases. CDR1 is SQVTM, CDR2 ANQGSEA, per germline. CDR3 length equals 13 residues. CDR3 in DNA: TGCAGCGCCTCCGGAAGAGGGAACACTGAAGCTTTCTTT. Translated: CSASGRGNTEAFF.

About this clonotype itself: This clone may be a read error of a much larger clone one base away. The V gene is TRBV6-1, the J gene TRBJ2-3; 9 bases agree with TRBD2. This CDR3 spans 15 amino acids. Germline V gene lookup returns CDR1 MNHNS and CDR2 SASEGT. The CDR3 region is CASTLGLAGTDKQYF. The DNA for the CDR3 is TGTGCCAGCACTCTGGGACTAGCCGGTACAGATAAGCAGTATTTT.

The chain carries TRBV19 and TRBJ2-7; D ambiguous. Germline V gene lookup returns CDR1 LNHDA and CDR2 SQIVND (reference sequence). With 3 bases removed from V and 5 bases from J, the gap between germline ends came to 20 bases. The CDR3 contains 16 residues. The chain's CDR3 is CASSISFQRMNNEQYF. DNA of the CDR3: TGTGCCAGTAGTATCTCTTTCCAACGGATGAACAACGAGCAGTACTTC.

This clonotype is medium-sized in the sample. The rearrangement joins TRBV18 to TRBJ1-1; unclear D gene. The CDR3 extends over 14 amino acids. Germline assignment: CDR1 KGHSH and CDR2 LQKENI. The V gene lost 6 bases and the J gene lost 7 bases, with 18 bases spanning the gap. CDR3 loop: CASSPVGQEGEAFF. In DNA form, the CDR3 reads TGTGCCAGCTCCCCGGTAGGGCAGGAGGGTGAAGCTTTCTTT.

In the case of this clonotype: At one boundary the junction diverges from the germline segment, which might be a read error. The V call is TRBV6-2 or TRBV6-3, the J call TRBJ1-1; 7 bases align to TRBD1. The CDR3 consists of 14 residues. Germline V gives CDR1 MNHEY, CDR2 SVGEGT. CDR3: CVSSPRGSSTEAFF. The CDR3, as DNA: TGTGTCAGCAGCCCCAGGGGGAGCAGCACTGAAGCTTTCTTT.

The V call is TRBV28, the J call TRBJ2-7, with TRBD1 matching 11 bases. Germline-derived CDR1 and CDR2 are MDHEN and SYDVKM. The CDR3 extends over 15 amino acids. V dropped 3 bases and J dropped 6; count of bases not matched to a gene: 7. The CDR3 region is CASSLHGQGAGEQYF. The CDR3 DNA reads as TGTGCCAGCAGTTTGCATGGACAGGGGGCCGGCGAGCAGTACTTC.

By share, this clonotype ranks as medium-sized. This chain uses TRBV29-1 with TRBJ2-3; TRBD2 matches 7 bases. The germline V gene has CDR1 SQVTM and CDR2 ANQGSEA. After removal of 7 bases from V and 4 bases from J, the junction contained 2 bases not matched to a gene. The CDR3 is 11 residues long. The CDR3 is CSAGRADTQYF. CDR3 DNA: TGCAGCGCTGGGAGGGCAGATACGCAGTATTTT.

This clonotype has ten or more counts. V is TRBV6-1 and J is TRBJ2-7; 7 bases agree with TRBD1. J gave up 4 bases and V 0 bases, and 9 bases lay outside the gene matches. Germline values: CDR1 MNHNS, CDR2 SASEGT. This CDR3 is 16 amino acids long. CDR3 in amino acids: CASSEALLGQPYEQYF. The CDR3 DNA sequence: TGTGCCAGCAGTGAAGCCCTATTGGGACAGCCGTACGAGCAGTACTTC.

This clonotype was found many times. The rearrangement joins TRBV9 to TRBJ2-7; TRBD1 matches 9 bases. This CDR3 is 16 amino acids long. V was pared by 4 bases and J by 0 bases, with 8 bases of the junction left unmatched. From germline, CDR1 is SGDLS and CDR2 YYNGEE. CDR3: CASSKTGGGHSYEQYF. The CDR3 DNA reads TGTGCCAGCAGCAAAACAGGGGGCGGTCACTCCTACGAGCAGTACTTC.

V is TRBV30 and J is TRBJ2-1; 8 bases fit TRBD2. The CDR3 runs 14 residues. V dropped 2 bases and J dropped 10; count of bases not matched to a gene: 10. Germline CDR1 GTSNPN, CDR2 SVGIG (reference sequence). The CDR3 here is CAWSPIAGRGEQFF. The CDR3, as DNA: TGTGCCTGGAGTCCAATAGCGGGAAGGGGCGAGCAGTTCTTC.

The chain is built from TRBV14 and TRBJ1-2; no clear D. Trimming took 4 bases from V and 2 from J, leaving 11 bases between them. The CDR3 runs 14 residues. The germline CDR1 and CDR2 sequences are SGHDN and FVKESK. The CDR3 loop reads CASSPQEENYGYTF. CDR3 in DNA: TGTGCCAGCAGCCCCCAGGAGGAGAACTATGGCTACACCTTC. The full variable domain, completed using reference TRBV14 and TRBJ1-2, is EAGVTQFPSHSVIEKGQTVTLRCDPISGHDNLYWYRRVMGKEIKFLLHFVKESKQDESGMPNNRFLAERTGGTYSTLKVQPAELEDSGVYFCASSPQEENYGYTFGSGTRLTVV.

This clonotype was recorded many times. J is TRBJ2-2 and V is TRBV7-2, with D maybe TRBD2 (6 bases). Germline values: CDR1 SGHTA, CDR2 FQGNSA. This CDR3 spans 16 amino acids. V was trimmed by 0 bases and J by 5 bases, leaving 13 bases between them. The CDR3 DNA is TGTGCCAGCAGCTTAGCGGGAGGAGCAAAAACCGGGGAGCTGTTTTTT. Amino acids: CASSLAGGAKTGELFF.

About this clonotype itself: This may be a read error, as it is one base from a much larger clone. V usage is TRBV6-6 and J usage is TRBJ2-1; 10 bases line up with TRBD1. The CDR3 totals 15 residues. In germline, CDR1 is MNHNY, CDR2 SVGAGI (reference sequence). The CDR3 spells CASTRQGAAYNEQFF. The CDR3 nucleotides are TGTGCCAGCACCAGACAGGGGGCGGCCTATAATGAGCAGTTCTTC.

The chain joins TRBV6-5 to TRBJ1-2, with D maybe TRBD1 (5 bases). Germline V lookup: CDR1 MNHEY, CDR2 SVGAGI. This CDR3 has 14 residues. V gave up 0 bases and J gave up 5 bases, with 10 bases separating them. The chain's CDR3 is CASSYSGGTYGYTF. Here the CDR3 DNA reads TGTGCCAGCAGTTACTCCGGGGGGACGTATGGCTACACCTTC.

As regards this clonotype: A much larger clone sits a single nucleotide away, making a read error possible. The rearrangement uses TRBV29-1 and TRBJ1-2; D perhaps matches TRBD1 (5 bases). The CDR3 has 12 residues. Per the germline V gene, CDR1 is SQVTM and CDR2 is ANQGSEA. CDR3 residues: CSGGDQGYGFTF. As DNA, the CDR3 is TGCAGCGGTGGGGATCAGGGCTATGGCTTCACCTTC.

The chain carries TRBV5-6 and TRBJ2-7; tentative D call: TRBD1 (5 bases). The V and J ends lost 2 bases and 3 bases respectively, with 9 bases between them. The CDR3 is 13 residues long. Per germline, CDR1 SGHDT and CDR2 YYEEEE. The CDR3 bases are TGTGCCAGCAGCTTCCAGGGTCTCTACGAGCAGTACTTC. Amino acid sequence: CASSFQGLYEQYF.

This clonotype appeared a single time. The chain couples TRBV28 to TRBJ1-5, with TRBD1 identical over 7 bases. V lost 4 bases, J lost 2 bases, and 8 bases stayed unmatched. The CDR3 spans 16 residues. Germline-derived CDR1 and CDR2 are MDHEN and SYDVKM. The CDR3 region has the DNA TGTGCCAGCAGTTCAGGACAGGCCGCAGGCAATCAGCCCCAGCATTTT. Protein product: CASSSGQAAGNQPQHF.

This clonotype is deemed medium-sized. V is TRBV18 and J is TRBJ2-1; the match to TRBD2 covers 8 bases. Germline CDR1 KGHSH, CDR2 LQKENI. After removal of 2 bases from V and 16 bases from J, the junction contained 10 bases not matched to a gene. This CDR3 is 13 amino acids long. The CDR3 reads CASSPVDGRGSFF. The CDR3 nucleotides read TGTGCCAGCTCACCAGTCGACGGGAGGGGGTCTTTCTTC.